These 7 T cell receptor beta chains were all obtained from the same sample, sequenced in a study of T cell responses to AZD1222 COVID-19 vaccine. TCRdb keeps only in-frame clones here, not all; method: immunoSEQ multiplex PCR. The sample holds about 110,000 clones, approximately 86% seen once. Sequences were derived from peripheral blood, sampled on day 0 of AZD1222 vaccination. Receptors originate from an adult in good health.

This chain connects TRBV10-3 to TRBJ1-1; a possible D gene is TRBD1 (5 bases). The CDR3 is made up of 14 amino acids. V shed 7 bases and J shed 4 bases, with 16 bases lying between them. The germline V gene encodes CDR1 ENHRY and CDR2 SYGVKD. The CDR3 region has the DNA TGTGCCATCACCCGGGGCGGGGGAGGCACTGAAGCTTTCTTT. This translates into CAITRGGGGTEAFF.

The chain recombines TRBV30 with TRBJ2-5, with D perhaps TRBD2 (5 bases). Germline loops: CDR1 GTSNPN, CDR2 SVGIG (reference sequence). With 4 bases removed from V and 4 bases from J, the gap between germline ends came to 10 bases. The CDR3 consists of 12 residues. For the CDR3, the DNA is TGTGCCTGGACCCGGGGATCAGAGACCCAGTACTTC. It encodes CAWTRGSETQYF. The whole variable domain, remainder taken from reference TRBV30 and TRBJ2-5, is SQTIHQWPATLVQPVGSPLSLECTVEGTSNPNLYWYRQAAGRGLQLLFYSVGIGQISSEVPQNLSASRPQDRQFILSSKKLLLSDSGFYLCAWTRGSETQYFGPGTRLLVL.

CDR3 amino acids: CATSRADGVEASYEQYF. In DNA, the CDR3 is TGTGCCACCAGCAGAGCAGATGGGGTGGAAGCGTCCTACGAGCAGTACTTC. The rearrangement uses TRBV15 and TRBJ2-7, with D hard to call. Germline assignment: CDR1 LNHNV and CDR2 YYDKDF (reference sequence). The germline V and J ends were trimmed by 1 base and 1 base, with 17 bases remaining between them. CDR3 size: 17 residues. The full variable domain, its missing parts supplied by reference TRBV15 and TRBJ2-7, is DAMVIQNPRYQVTQFGKPVTLSCSQTLNHNVMYWYQQKSSQAPKLLFHYYDKDFNNEADTPDNFQSRRPNTSFCFLDIRSPGLGDTAMYLCATSRADGVEASYEQYFGPGTRLTVT.

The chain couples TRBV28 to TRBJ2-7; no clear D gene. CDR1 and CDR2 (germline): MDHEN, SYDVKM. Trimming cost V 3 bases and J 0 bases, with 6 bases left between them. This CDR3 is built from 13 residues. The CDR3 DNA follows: TGTGCCAGCAGTTTGACGTCCTCCTACGAGCAGTACTTC. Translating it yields CASSLTSSYEQYF. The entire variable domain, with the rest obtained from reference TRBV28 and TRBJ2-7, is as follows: DVKVTQSSRYLVKRTGEKVFLECVQDMDHENMFWYRQDPGLGLRLIYFSYDVKMKEKGDIPEGYSVSREKKERFSLILESASTNQTSMYLCASSLTSSYEQYFGPGTRLTVT.

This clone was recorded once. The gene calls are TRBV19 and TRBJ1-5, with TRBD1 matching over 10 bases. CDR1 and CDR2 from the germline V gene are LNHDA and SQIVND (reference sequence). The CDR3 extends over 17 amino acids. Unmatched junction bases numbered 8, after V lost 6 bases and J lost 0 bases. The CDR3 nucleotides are TGTGCCAGTAGCCGGGGACAGGGGTTTTATAGCAATCAGCCCCAGCATTTT. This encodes CASSRGQGFYSNQPQHF.

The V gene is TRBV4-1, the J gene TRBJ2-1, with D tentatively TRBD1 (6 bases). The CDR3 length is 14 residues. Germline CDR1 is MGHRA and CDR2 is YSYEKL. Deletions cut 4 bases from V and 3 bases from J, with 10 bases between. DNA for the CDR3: TGCGCCAGCAGCCCTGAGGGGGACTACAATGAGCAGTTCTTC. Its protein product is CASSPEGDYNEQFF.

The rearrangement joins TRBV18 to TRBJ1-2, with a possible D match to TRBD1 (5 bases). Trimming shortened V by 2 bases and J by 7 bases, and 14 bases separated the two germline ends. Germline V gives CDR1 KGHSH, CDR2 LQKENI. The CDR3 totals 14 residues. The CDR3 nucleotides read TGTGCCAGCTCACCATATTCCGGGCAGGGTGGCTACACCTTC. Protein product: CASSPYSGQGGYTF.